The rows below give T cell receptor beta chains drawn from one sample of a study of T-cell reconstitution after alpha-beta-depleted transplantation in children. TCRdb reprocessed the PCR reads via MiXCR and lists one record per CDR3 protein. The sample includes about 400,000 distinct CDR3 sequences, around 15% of them seen just once. The sample was PBMCs, mostly from graft donor cells, taken 360 days after TCRalphabeta/CD19-depleted stem cell transplant. These receptors all stem from a boy under two years old who had a stem cell transplant for Wiskott-Aldrich syndrome, so the T cells may come from the graft donor. CDR3s include the opening cysteine and the closing phenylalanine or tryptophan. A D gene is named only where the DNA matches it firmly. A clone size is listed for some rows: how often the clone was seen (once, few, many), or a class if it is expanded.

CDR3 protein: CASSGPGGGTEAFF; CDR3 DNA: TGTGCCAGCAGTGGCCCGGGGGGTGGCACTGAAGCTTTCTTT; J gene: TRBJ1-1; V gene: TRBV2; clone size: few; D gene: -
CDR3 protein: CASSLGGRLAGRTDTQYF; CDR3 DNA: TGCGCCAGCAGCTTGGGGGGTAGGCTAGCGGGACGCACAGATACGCAGTATTTT; J gene: TRBJ2-3; V gene: TRBV5-1; clone size: -; D gene: TRBD2
CDR3 protein: CATSDSSGLVYNEQFF; CDR3 DNA: TGTGCCACCAGTGATTCGTCCGGACTAGTGTACAATGAGCAGTTCTTC; J gene: TRBJ2-1; V gene: TRBV24-1; clone size: few; D gene: TRBD2
CDR3 protein: CAISEGLLAGGETQYF; CDR3 DNA: TGTGCCATCAGTGAGGGATTACTAGCGGGGGGAGAGACCCAGTACTTC; J gene: TRBJ2-5; V gene: TRBV10-3; clone size: -; D gene: TRBD2
CDR3 protein: CASRKMTTATNEKLFF; CDR3 DNA: TGTGCCAGCAGGAAAATGACAACCGCAACTAATGAAAAACTGTTTTTT; J gene: TRBJ1-4; V gene: TRBV28; clone size: few; D gene: -
CDR3 protein: CSFSLAKNIQYF; CDR3 DNA: TGCAGCTTCTCCTTAGCCAAAAACATTCAGTACTTC; J gene: TRBJ2-4; V gene: TRBV29-1; clone size: -; D gene: -
CDR3 protein: CASSQIQGPGYTF; CDR3 DNA: TGTGCCAGCAGCCAAATCCAGGGACCTGGCTACACCTTC; J gene: TRBJ1-2; V gene: TRBV3-1; clone size: -; D gene: -
CDR3 protein: CASSLEGTLSYEQYF; CDR3 DNA: TGTGCCAGCAGCTTAGAGGGGACACTCTCCTACGAGCAGTACTTC; J gene: TRBJ2-7; V gene: TRBV7-9; clone size: few; D gene: -
CDR3 protein: CASSALGTGREKLFF; CDR3 DNA: TGTGCCAGCAGCGCCTTAGGTACAGGGCGGGAAAAACTGTTTTTT; J gene: TRBJ1-4; V gene: TRBV7-9; clone size: -; D gene: -
CDR3 protein: CASSLIAGARNEQFF; CDR3 DNA: TGCGCCAGCAGCTTAATAGCGGGGGCCCGCAATGAGCAGTTCTTC; J gene: TRBJ2-1; V gene: TRBV5-1; clone size: -; D gene: TRBD2
CDR3 protein: CASSSTGYGELFF; CDR3 DNA: TGCGCCAGCAGCTCCACAGGGTACGGGGAGCTGTTTTTT; J gene: TRBJ2-2; V gene: TRBV5-1; clone size: -; D gene: -
CDR3 protein: CASSLIWDNEQFF; CDR3 DNA: TGCGCCAGCAGCTTGATCTGGGACAATGAGCAGTTCTTC; J gene: TRBJ2-1; V gene: TRBV5-1; clone size: few; D gene: -
CDR3 protein: CASSWLRPLTGTETQYF; CDR3 DNA: TGTGCCAGCAGTTGGCTCAGGCCGCTAACAGGGACGGAGACCCAGTACTTC; J gene: TRBJ2-5; V gene: TRBV12-3/TRBV12-4; clone size: few; D gene: -
CDR3 protein: CASSENPGAETQYF; CDR3 DNA: TGCGCCAGCAGTGAGAACCCGGGGGCAGAGACCCAGTACTTC; J gene: TRBJ2-5; V gene: TRBV5-1; clone size: -; D gene: -